This T cell receptor beta chain appears in the sequencing data of a study of PD-1 blockade in classical Hodgkin lymphoma. Study-level information: It was nivolumab at 3 mg/kg, given intravenously every 2 weeks, that patients received.

Time point given: cycle 4 day 1 (C4D1), after six to seven weeks of nivolumab. Each patient relapsed following autologous stem cell transplantation, and prior brentuximab vedotin exposure differed. Assay: immunoSEQ multiplex PCR; the TCRdb copy retains only in-frame clones and omits some. The sample carries 40,000 to 45,000 clones, approximately 67% recorded once. The source was peripheral blood mononuclear cells (PBMCs), collected before the fourth cycle of nivolumab. This TCR came from a human donor with classical Hodgkin lymphoma.

The CDR3 region has the DNA TGTGCCAGCAGCGATACAGGTCATGAGCAGTTCTTC. Protein: CASSDTGHEQFF. V is TRBV6-6 and J is TRBJ2-1, with D possibly TRBD1 on 5 matching bases. The CDR3 length is 12 residues. Germline assignment: CDR1 MNHNY and CDR2 SVGAGI (reference sequence). The V and J ends lost 6 bases and 8 bases respectively, with 11 bases between them.